The following is a T cell receptor (beta chain) sequence with its context. What it binds is not known. This record comes from a study of blood T cells in healthy people across ages. Points from the study as a whole: TCR beta diversity per million T cells fell roughly linearly with age. What prevented conclusive comparison of naive and antigen-experienced cells was that PBMCs were unsorted.

Per-sample yields of isolated PBMCs were at least 6 million. The second PCR ran roughly 6 to 11 cycles with a sample-barcoded 5' primer and J-beta primers. MiXCR, applied by TCRdb to the 5' RACE reads, yields one record per CDR3 protein. The table has about 670,000 distinct CDR3 sequences, about 43% seen once. The CDR3 length is 14 residues. Trimming stripped 4 bases from V and 8 bases from J, with 18 bases between. Germline V gene sequence: CDR1 SGHDN, CDR2 FVKESK. The source of this sequence is a man at least 80 years old in good health. This chain joins TRBV14 and TRBJ2-7; possible D gene TRBD1, 5 bases. The material sequenced was blood. The CDR3 is CASSPLIGHGQQYF. CDR3 nucleotide sequence: TGTGCCAGCAGCCCCCTTATAGGACACGGACAGCAGTACTTC.